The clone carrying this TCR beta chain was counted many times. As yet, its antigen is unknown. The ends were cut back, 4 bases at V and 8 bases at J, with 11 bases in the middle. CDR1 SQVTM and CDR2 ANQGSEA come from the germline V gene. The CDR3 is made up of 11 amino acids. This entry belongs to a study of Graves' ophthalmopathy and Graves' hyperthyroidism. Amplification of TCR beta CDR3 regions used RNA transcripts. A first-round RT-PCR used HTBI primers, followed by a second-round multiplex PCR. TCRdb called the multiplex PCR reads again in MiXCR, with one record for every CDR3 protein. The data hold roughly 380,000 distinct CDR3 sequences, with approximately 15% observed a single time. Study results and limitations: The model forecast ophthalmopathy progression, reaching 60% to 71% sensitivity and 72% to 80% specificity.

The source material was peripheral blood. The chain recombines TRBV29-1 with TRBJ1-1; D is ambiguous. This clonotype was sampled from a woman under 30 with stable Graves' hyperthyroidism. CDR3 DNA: TGCAGCGTTGGGAGGGTTTACGAAGCTTTCTTT. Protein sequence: CSVGRVYEAFF.